This TCR beta chain was recovered during a study of blood T cell repertoires in COVID-19. This table comes from immunoSEQ multiplex PCR, and its TCRdb copy is limited to in-frame clones, with some not included. The sample consists of some 66,000 clones, around 82% of them appearing once. This CDR3 is built from 17 residues. V lost 1 base to trimming and J lost 1 base; unmatched junction nucleotides: 8. The V gene's germline CDR1 is MGHDK and CDR2 SYGVNS. Material for sequencing was peripheral blood. The source of this sequence is a man in his 60s with acute or convalescent COVID-19. The chain links TRBV25-1 to TRBJ2-5, with 8 bases lining up with TRBD1. The CDR3, as DNA: TGTGCCAGCAGTGAATTCCGCGGACAGGGCCTCCAAGAGACCCAGTACTTC. The encoded protein is CASSEFRGQGLQETQYF.